The 10 T cell receptor beta chains in this list originate from one sample, sequenced in a study of OX40 agonist ivuxolimab in advanced cancers. The data were produced by immunoSEQ multiplex PCR, yet TCRdb's version contains in-frame clones alone and is incomplete. This sample has about 98,000 clones, with approximately 91% found just once. The specimen comprised CD4+ or CD8+ T cells sorted from blood, sampled in a trial of the OX40 agonist ivuxolimab. The receptors were sampled from an adult with an advanced solid tumor such as melanoma, head and neck, liver or kidney cancer.

The chain links TRBV18 to TRBJ2-7, with 8 bases lining up with TRBD1. The V gene end was trimmed by 1 base and the J gene end by 5 bases; junction bases not matched to a gene: 10. Germline-derived CDR1 and CDR2 are KGHSH and LQKENI. CDR3 length: 16 residues. In DNA, the CDR3 is TGTGCCAGCTCACCACGAGACAGGGGCGGTTCCCACGAGCAGTACTTC. Residues: CASSPRDRGGSHEQYF. The whole variable domain, remainder taken from reference TRBV18 and TRBJ2-7, is NAGVMQNPRHLVRRRGQEARLRCSPMKGHSHVYWYRQLPEEGLKFMVYLQKENIIDESGMPKERFSAEFPKEGPSILRIQQVVRGDSAAYFCASSPRDRGGSHEQYFGPGTRLTVT.

The chain is built from TRBV5-8 and TRBJ2-5; TRBD1 or TRBD2 may be the D gene (5 bases each). V was cut by 3 bases and J by 5 bases, with 23 bases left in between. Per the germline V gene, CDR1 is SGHTS and CDR2 is YDEGEE. The CDR3 is made up of 17 amino acids. The CDR3 sequence is CASSSNPQGWTGETQYF. The CDR3 coding sequence is TGTGCCAGCAGCTCCAACCCCCAGGGATGGACGGGGGAGACCCAGTACTTC.

This chain uses TRBV30 with TRBJ2-4; D unresolved. The V end was cut by 2 bases, the J end by 11 bases, with 22 bases between. Germline V lookup: CDR1 GTSNPN, CDR2 SVGIG (reference sequence). CDR3 length equals 15 residues. The chain's CDR3 is CAWSPTVRTSKVQYF. The CDR3 nucleotides read TGTGCCTGGAGTCCCACTGTCCGGACCTCCAAGGTTCAGTACTTC.

J is TRBJ2-3 and V is TRBV5-5, with D tentatively TRBD2 (5 bases). V lost 1 base, J lost 1 base, and 7 bases lay in between. There are 14 residues in the CDR3. The V gene's germline CDR1 is SGHKS and CDR2 YYEKEE (reference sequence). CDR3 DNA sequence: TGTGCCAGCAGCTTGTCGCGGGGCACAGATACGCAGTATTTT. Amino acid sequence: CASSLSRGTDTQYF.

The chain carries TRBV28 and TRBJ2-5, with no clear D. The CDR3 is made up of 15 amino acids. Germline CDR1 MDHEN, CDR2 SYDVKM. Trimming pared 5 bases from V and 2 bases from J, leaving 15 bases between. DNA for the CDR3: TGTGCCAGCAGTCCCTATGGGTCGCGGCAAGAGACCCAGTACTTC. Protein: CASSPYGSRQETQYF.

V usage is TRBV10-1 and J usage is TRBJ1-3; maybe TRBD1 (5 bases). The CDR3 loop spans 16 amino acids. The germline V gene has CDR1 WNHNN and CDR2 SYGVQD (reference sequence). V gave up 4 bases and J gave up 3 bases, with 16 bases separating them. The CDR3 nucleotides are TGCGCCAGCAGTGCAGGGCTGGAACTCTTTGGAAACACCATATATTTT. This translates into CASSAGLELFGNTIYF.

The chain combines TRBV14 with TRBJ1-2, with D uncertain. This CDR3 region has 14 residues. V dropped 4 bases and J dropped 0 bases, with 9 bases sitting between them. The germline V gene has CDR1 SGHDN and CDR2 FVKESK. DNA for the CDR3: TGTGCCAGCAGCCCCCGATCCGCTAACTATGGCTACACCTTC. Translated, it gives CASSPRSANYGYTF.

The rearrangement uses TRBV4-1 and TRBJ2-7, with D possibly matching TRBD2 (5 bases). Deletions cut 0 bases from V and 2 bases from J, with 8 bases between. This CDR3 spans 14 amino acids. Germline lookup yields CDR1 MGHRA and CDR2 YSYEKL. This CDR3 is CASSQDGLAYEQYF. The CDR3 DNA sequence: TGCGCCAGCAGCCAAGATGGACTTGCCTACGAGCAGTACTTC.

The chain has TRBV7-9 and TRBJ2-4; either TRBD1 or TRBD2 may supply D (5 bases each). The CDR3 runs 12 residues. V lost 5 bases, J lost 5 bases, and 7 bases lay in between. Germline CDR1 reads SEHNR; CDR2 reads FQNEAQ (reference sequence). CDR3 protein: CASSRDQNIQYF. Written as DNA, the CDR3 is TGTGCCAGCAGCCGGGACCAAAACATTCAGTACTTC.

V is TRBV11-2 and J is TRBJ2-7, with TRBD2 matching 11 bases. With V trimmed by 4 bases and J by 3 bases, 5 bases remained unmatched. The CDR3 is 15 residues long. The V gene's germline CDR1 is SGHAT and CDR2 FQNNGV. DNA for the CDR3: TGTGCCAGCAGCTGGGGACTAGCGGAAAGCTACGAGCAGTACTTC. It specifies CASSWGLAESYEQYF.